A selection of T cell receptor beta chains follows, all from one sample in a study of T-cell memory formation after mild COVID-19. TCRdb re-called the 5' RACE reads through MiXCR, storing one row per CDR3 protein. The table includes 40,000 to 55,000 distinct CDR3 sequences, 7.3% detected once. Input material: PBMCs or a T cell subset sorted from them (not recorded which). The source of these receptors is a man younger than 35 who had mild COVID-19 (a few samples of this study predate the infection). Cell type and time point are not known. Both conserved end residues are part of each CDR3. The D gene is left open where the match is weak. Clone size is given for some rows only: seen once, a few or many times, or a class if the clone is expanded.

abundance	v_gene	d_gene	j_gene	CDR3nt	CDR3aa
.	TRBV4-1	TRBD2	TRBJ2-1	TGCGCCAGCCGCCCGGTCCTAGCGGCAATTCATGAGCAGTTCTTC	CASRPVLAAIHEQFF
.	TRBV6-5	TRBD2	TRBJ2-2	TGTGCCAGCACCAGTGAATCGGGGGGGGGCACCGGGGAGCTGTTTTTT	CASTSESGGGTGELFF
.	TRBV7-6	.	TRBJ2-5	TGTGCCAGCAGCCCGGTCCACGAGACCCAGTACTTC	CASSPVHETQYF
few	TRBV18	.	TRBJ2-7	TGTGCCAGCTCACCCACGACCTTGGACGGTAACGAGCAGTACTTC	CASSPTTLDGNEQYF
few	TRBV28	TRBD2	TRBJ2-3	TGTGCCAGCAGCACCCCCCTAGCGGGGAGCACAGATACGCAGTATTTT	CASSTPLAGSTDTQYF
.	TRBV5-1	TRBD2	TRBJ2-3	TGCGCCAGCAGCTTGGCCTATACTAGCGGGGGGTCAGATACGCAGTATTTT	CASSLAYTSGGSDTQYF
few	TRBV29-1	.	TRBJ1-2	TGCAGCGTTCGCGGGGCCTCTAACTATGGCTACACCTTC	CSVRGASNYGYTF
.	TRBV12-3/TRBV12-4	.	TRBJ1-5	TGTGCCAGCAGTTTACTCCTCTTCAATCAGCCCCAGCATTTT	CASSLLLFNQPQHF
many	TRBV9	.	TRBJ1-6	TGTGCCAGCAGCGAGACAGCTCAGAATTCACCCCTCCACTTT	CASSETAQNSPLHF
few	TRBV29-1	TRBD2	TRBJ2-5	TGCAGCGTTGCTCCGGGACTAGCGGGGGGACGAGAGACCCAGTACTTC	CSVAPGLAGGRETQYF
.	TRBV6-5	.	TRBJ1-2	TGTGCCAGCAGAGAATCGGGGGGGCATGGCTACACCTTC	CASRESGGHGYTF
few	TRBV7-2	.	TRBJ2-5	TGTGCCAGCAGCTTCTTTAACGGAGAGACCCAGTACTTC	CASSFFNGETQYF
few	TRBV7-2	.	TRBJ2-7	TGTGCCAGCAGCGCCCCCGGCAGGGGCGCCTACGAGCAGTACTTC	CASSAPGRGAYEQYF
few	TRBV6-2/TRBV6-3	.	TRBJ1-1	TGTGCCAGCAGTTACCCCCACAGCATGAACACTGAAGCTTTCTTT	CASSYPHSMNTEAFF
once	TRBV20-1	TRBD2	TRBJ2-3	TGCAGTGCTTTGGGACTAGCGGGGCCGGATACGCAGTATTTT	CSALGLAGPDTQYF
.	TRBV3-1	.	TRBJ1-1	TGTGCCAGCAGCCCCCGGGAGAGCCACACTGAAGCTTTCTTT	CASSPRESHTEAFF
few	TRBV20-1	.	TRBJ2-3	TGCAGTGCTCTACCACCGTTTTCTGGTCGTCGGACGCAGTATTTT	CSALPPFSGRRTQYF
.	TRBV12-3/TRBV12-4	TRBD1	TRBJ2-3	TGTGCCAGCAGATGGACAGGGCGGGATACGCAGTATTTT	CASRWTGRDTQYF
many	TRBV20-1	.	TRBJ2-5	TGCAGTGCAAGTAGGGTAGAGACCCAGTACTTC	CSASRVETQYF
many	TRBV3-1	.	TRBJ2-1	TGTGCCAGCAGCCGCTCCGGGAAGAACAATGAGCAGTTCTTC	CASSRSGKNNEQFF
many	TRBV19	.	TRBJ2-6	TGTGCCAGTAACTTTGACTCGTCTGGGGCCAACGTCCTGACTTTC	CASNFDSSGANVLTF
.	TRBV12-3/TRBV12-4	.	TRBJ2-1	TGTGCCAGCAGCGCGGCGGACGTTTATGAGCAGTTCTTC	CASSAADVYEQFF
few	TRBV7-2	.	TRBJ1-2	TGTGCCAGCAGCTTTGGACAGTCGTTCTATGGCTACACCTTC	CASSFGQSFYGYTF
many	TRBV5-1	TRBD1	TRBJ2-1	TGCGCCAGCAGCTTATATGGACAGGAAAACAATGAGCAGTTCTTC	CASSLYGQENNEQFF
few	TRBV7-2	.	TRBJ1-2	TGTGCCAGCAGCTTCAATCGGGGGTCGGCTGGTTCCGGCTACACCTTC	CASSFNRGSAGSGYTF
many	TRBV7-3	.	TRBJ2-3	TGTGCCAGCAGCATTAGTGCTAGCACAGATACGCAGTATTTT	CASSISASTDTQYF
.	TRBV2	TRBD1	TRBJ2-7	TGTGCCAGCAGGGGGACAGGCCCGGGCGAGCAGTACTTC	CASRGTGPGEQYF
few	TRBV7-8	TRBD2	TRBJ2-5	TGTGCCAGCAGCTTAGCCCCGGCGGGGGGAGGGACCCAGTACTTC	CASSLAPAGGGTQYF
.	TRBV30	TRBD2	TRBJ2-1	TGTGCCTGGGAGGACCGATACTCGGTCGCGGGGGGGCCGGGATTCTTC	CAWEDRYSVAGGPGFF
few	TRBV19	TRBD1	TRBJ1-5	TGTGCCAGTTGGGACAGGAACAATCAGCCCCAGCATTTT	CASWDRNNQPQHF
few	TRBV7-9	TRBD2	TRBJ2-1	TGTGCCAGCAGCTTTGGGACTAGCTTCAATGAGCAGTTCTTC	CASSFGTSFNEQFF
few	TRBV20-1	.	TRBJ1-1	TGCAGTGCCTTCAGGGGAGGAGGCAACACTGAAGCTTTCTTT	CSAFRGGGNTEAFF
.	TRBV18	.	TRBJ2-2	TGTGCCAGCTCACGCGACGTGACCGGGGAGCTGTTTTTT	CASSRDVTGELFF
.	TRBV5-1	TRBD1	TRBJ1-2	TGCGCCAGCAGCACCGGACAGGGGGCGTTTGGCTACACCTTC	CASSTGQGAFGYTF
.	TRBV5-6	TRBD1	TRBJ1-2	TGTGCCAGCAGCCCGCTAGGGACAGGGAACTATGGCTACACCTTC	CASSPLGTGNYGYTF
.	TRBV7-3	.	TRBJ2-7	TGTGCCAGCAGCTTACTGGGGGGAGTCGTGCAGTACTTC	CASSLLGGVVQYF
.	TRBV3-1	.	TRBJ1-3	TGTGCCAGCAGCCCCGCCATTGACAGCTCTGGAAACACCATATATTTT	CASSPAIDSSGNTIYF
many	TRBV6-5	.	TRBJ2-2	TGTGCCAGCAGTTCTCAGGGGTCCGGGGAGCTGTTTTTT	CASSSQGSGELFF
.	TRBV27	.	TRBJ2-3	TGTGCCAGCTGGCCGGGGAAAGATACGCAGTATTTT	CASWPGKDTQYF
few	TRBV11-2	.	TRBJ1-5	TGTGCCAGCAGCTTAGACTTCAATCAGCCCCAGCATTTT	CASSLDFNQPQHF
.	TRBV18	TRBD1	TRBJ1-1	TGTGCCAGCTCACAGACCGGGACAGGGTTTCGGACTGAAGCTTTCTTT	CASSQTGTGFRTEAFF
many	TRBV5-1	TRBD2	TRBJ2-3	TGCGCCAGCAGTAGCGGGGACACAGATACGCAGTATTTT	CASSSGDTDTQYF
many	TRBV5-1	TRBD1	TRBJ2-1	TGCGCCAGCAGCCGTCCGGGACAGGGGGCTAGTGAGCAGTTCTTC	CASSRPGQGASEQFF
few	TRBV5-5	TRBD1	TRBJ2-4	TGTGCCAGCAGCTTGGACGGACAGGGAAAAAACATTCAGTACTTC	CASSLDGQGKNIQYF
many	TRBV5-1	TRBD1	TRBJ1-2	TGCGCCAGCAGCTTGAACAGGGGGAACGATGGCTACACCTTC	CASSLNRGNDGYTF